One sample yielded the 24 T cell receptor beta chains listed below, sequenced in a study of T-cell memory formation after mild COVID-19. TCRdb reanalysed the 5' RACE reads using MiXCR and keeps one entry per CDR3 protein. The sample consists of around 300,000 distinct CDR3 sequences, roughly 18% of them appearing once. The source material was PBMCs or a T cell subset sorted from them (not recorded which). The source is a man between 18 and 29 years old who had mild COVID-19 (a few samples of this study predate the infection). Cell type and time point are not known.

This clonotype was counted between two and nine times. The chain recombines TRBV7-2 with TRBJ1-5, with D unresolved. Germline assignment: CDR1 SGHTA and CDR2 FQGNSA. V lost 1 base and J 1 base, leaving 8 bases between the germline ends. This CDR3 comprises 15 residues. This CDR3 reads CASSLGGRSNQPQHF. CDR3 bases: TGTGCCAGCAGCTTAGGTGGCAGGAGCAATCAGCCCCAGCATTTT.

This clonotype was seen a few times. The gene calls are TRBV5-5 and TRBJ2-2; D gene uncertain. The CDR3 spans 13 residues. V lost 6 bases to trimming and J lost 8 bases, with 14 bases between them. CDR1 and CDR2 from the germline V gene are SGHKS and YYEKEE (reference sequence). In DNA, the CDR3 is TGTGCCAGCATCCACACCGGATCAGGGGAGCTGTTTTTT. This encodes CASIHTGSGELFF. The whole variable domain, remainder taken from reference TRBV5-5 and TRBJ2-2, is DAGVTQSPTHLIKTRGQQVTLRCSPISGHKSVSWYQQVLGQGPQFIFQYYEKEERGRGNFPDRFSARQFPNYSSELNVNALLLGDSALYLCASIHTGSGELFFGEGSRLTVL.

J is TRBJ1-1 and V is TRBV3-1; 8 positions agree with TRBD1. The V and J ends lost 6 bases and 4 bases, in that order; junction bases with no gene match: 4. CDR3 length: 13 residues. Germline V gene sequence: CDR1 LGHDT, CDR2 YNNKEL (reference sequence). The CDR3, as DNA: TGTGCCAGCAGACATACAGGGGGCACTGAAGCTTTCTTT. It specifies CASRHTGGTEAFF.

At least ten counts were recorded for this clonotype. The J gene is TRBJ2-1, the V gene TRBV20-1; a possible D gene is TRBD1 (5 bases). The CDR3 loop spans 14 amino acids. The V end was cut by 3 bases, the J end by 1 base, with 10 bases between. The germline CDR1 and CDR2 sequences are DFQATT and SNEGSKA (reference sequence). The CDR3 nucleotides are TGCAGTGCTAGGGACACGGTATCCTACAATGAGCAGTTCTTC. It yields the protein CSARDTVSYNEQFF.

The rearrangement links TRBV2 to TRBJ2-1; tentatively, D is TRBD1 (5 bases). Trimming removed 0 bases at V and 6 bases at J, with 9 bases between. Per the germline V gene, CDR1 is SNHLY and CDR2 is FYNNEI. This CDR3 is 14 amino acids long. The CDR3 sequence: CASSEAGAGNEQFF. For the CDR3, the DNA is TGTGCCAGCAGTGAAGCAGGGGCCGGCAATGAGCAGTTCTTC. The whole variable domain, filled in from reference TRBV2 and TRBJ2-1, reads EPEVTQTPSHQVTQMGQEVILRCVPISNHLYFYWYRQILGQKVEFLVSFYNNEISEKSEIFDDQFSVERPDGSNFTLKIRSTKLEDSAMYFCASSEAGAGNEQFFGPGTRLTVL.

This clonotype showed up just a few times. The chain uses TRBV7-9 and TRBJ1-2; D perhaps matches TRBD1 (5 bases). Germline V gene sequence: CDR1 SEHNR, CDR2 FQNEAQ (reference sequence). Trimming stripped 0 bases from V and 4 bases from J, with 12 bases between. The CDR3 consists of 15 residues. The CDR3 reads CASSLAPGDRYGYTF. In DNA, the CDR3 is TGTGCCAGCAGCTTAGCGCCGGGGGACCGCTATGGCTACACCTTC.

The chain is built from TRBV7-6 and TRBJ2-7; possibly TRBD1 for D (5 bases). V lost 2 bases to trimming and J lost 0 bases, with 11 bases between them. The germline V gene has CDR1 SGHVS and CDR2 FNYEAQ. The CDR3 covers 15 residues. CDR3 nucleotides: TGTGCCAGCAGCTTAAAGGACATTCCCTCCTACGAGCAGTACTTC. Translated: CASSLKDIPSYEQYF.

J is TRBJ1-1 and V is TRBV12-3 or TRBV12-4; TRBD1 matches 10 bases. With 4 bases clipped from V and 3 bases from J, the junction kept 5 bases outside the gene matches. The CDR3 contains 15 residues. CDR3 sequence: CASSWGTGADTEAFF. The CDR3 DNA sequence: TGTGCCAGCAGTTGGGGGACAGGGGCGGACACTGAAGCTTTCTTT.

This clonotype appeared many times. The chain combines TRBV12-3 or TRBV12-4 with TRBJ2-2, with TRBD2 matching 7 bases. The CDR3 is made up of 13 amino acids. The V gene end was trimmed by 5 bases and the J gene end by 5 bases; junction bases not matched to a gene: 2. CDR3 sequence reads: CASSPRGTGELFF. The CDR3, as DNA: TGTGCCAGCAGTCCGCGGGGGACCGGGGAGCTGTTTTTT.

This clonotype was detected only a few times. The chain is built from TRBV7-2 and TRBJ1-2; D call uncertain. V lost 5 bases and J lost 2, with 9 bases in between. The CDR3 spans 13 residues. Germline CDR1 SGHTA, CDR2 FQGNSA. CDR3 bases: TGTGCCAGCAGCCTGATGGGGAACTATGGCTACACCTTC. The encoded protein is CASSLMGNYGYTF.

This clonotype was found a few times. The V and J genes are TRBV7-2 and TRBJ2-3; D is ambiguous. CDR1 and CDR2 from the germline V gene are SGHTA and FQGNSA. V lost 4 bases, J lost 9 bases, and 14 bases lay in between. The CDR3 runs 13 residues. The CDR3 sequence: CASSSQVAGTQYF. The CDR3 DNA reads as TGTGCCAGCAGCTCCCAGGTAGCAGGCACGCAGTATTTT.

V gene TRBV12-3 or TRBV12-4 combines with J gene TRBJ1-2, with D uncertain. This CDR3 contains 13 residues. Trimming left V 8 bases short and J 0 bases short, with 10 bases between. The CDR3 loop reads CASATDSNYGYTF. The CDR3, as DNA: TGTGCCAGCGCGACCGATTCTAACTATGGCTACACCTTC.

Concerning this clonotype itself: Sequence at one end of the junction differs from germline and may be a read error. The chain joins TRBV10-3 to TRBJ2-6; D gene uncertain. The CDR3 is 14 amino acids. The germline CDR1 and CDR2 sequences are ENHRY and SYGVKD. The CDR3 spells CAISEPRAVFVLTF. The DNA of the CDR3 is TGTGCCATCAGTGAGCCTAGGGCAGTGTTCGTCTTGACTTTC.

This clonotype was counted a few times. The chain recombines TRBV10-3 with TRBJ2-6; the match to TRBD1 covers 7 bases. Germline V lookup: CDR1 ENHRY, CDR2 SYGVKD. This CDR3 is 16 amino acids long. Trimming took 4 bases from V and 0 from J; bases not matched to a gene: 3. CDR3: CAISGGQSSGANVLTF. CDR3 nucleotides: TGTGCCATCAGTGGGGGACAGAGCTCTGGGGCCAACGTCCTGACTTTC.

This clonotype was found a few times. V gene TRBV20-1 combines with J gene TRBJ1-4; unclear D gene. V lost 3 bases to trimming and J lost 5 bases, with 10 bases between them. The CDR3 spans 13 residues. Looked up from germline, CDR1 is DFQATT and CDR2 is SNEGSKA (reference sequence). The CDR3 nucleotides read TGCAGTGCTAGTTGGCAGCAGAATGAAAAACTGTTTTTT. It encodes CSASWQQNEKLFF.

The chain has TRBV11-2 and TRBJ1-1; D perhaps matches TRBD1 (5 bases). The V end lost 5 bases, the J end lost 5 bases, and 12 bases lay between the germline ends. CDR1 SGHAT and CDR2 FQNNGV come from the germline V gene. This CDR3 has 13 amino acids. The CDR3 reads CASSRRRVTEAFF. DNA of the CDR3: TGTGCCAGCAGCCGCCGCAGGGTTACTGAAGCTTTCTTT. Looking up the rest from reference TRBV11-2 and TRBJ1-1 gives the full variable domain: EAGVAQSPRYKIIEKRQSVAFWCNPISGHATLYWYQQILGQGPKLLIQFQNNGVVDDSQLPKDRFSAERLKGVDSTLKIQPAKLEDSAVYLCASSRRRVTEAFFGQGTRLTVV.

The chain carries TRBV6-5 and TRBJ2-6, with D perhaps TRBD1 (6 bases). This CDR3 is 17 amino acids long. Trimming left V 5 bases short and J 2 bases short, with 16 bases between. Germline lookup yields CDR1 MNHEY and CDR2 SVGAGI. The CDR3 reads CASSRQALTAGANVLTF. In DNA, the CDR3 is TGTGCCAGCAGTCGACAGGCTCTCACGGCTGGGGCCAACGTCCTGACTTTC.

The chain carries TRBV28 and TRBJ2-5; 9 bases are a match to TRBD2. CDR1 and CDR2 from the germline V gene are MDHEN and SYDVKM. There are 11 residues in the CDR3. In DNA, the CDR3 is TGTGCGAGCGGGGGGACAGAGACCCAGTACTTC. Translated: CASGGTETQYF.

This clonotype occurred many times. The junction departs from the called germline gene at one end, perhaps through a read error. The J gene is TRBJ2-3, the V gene TRBV5-1; 9 nucleotides align to TRBD1. CDR1 is SGHRS, CDR2 YFSETQ, per germline. The CDR3 covers 14 residues. The DNA for the CDR3 is TGTGCCAGCAGCTTAGGGACAGGGTCAGATACGCAGTATTTT. Its protein product is CASSLGTGSDTQYF.

The chain is built from TRBV7-9 and TRBJ2-5, with 12 bases fitting TRBD2. The germline gives CDR1 SEHNR, CDR2 FQNEAQ (reference sequence). The CDR3 contains 15 residues. Trimming removed 5 bases from V and 5 bases from J; junction bases left unmatched: 6. CDR3 sequence (DNA): TGTGCCAGCAGCCATTGGACTAGCGGGGAGGAGACCCAGTACTTC. This translates into CASSHWTSGEETQYF.

V is TRBV14 and J is TRBJ1-1, with D perhaps matching TRBD1 (5 bases). From germline, CDR1 is SGHDN and CDR2 FVKESK. The CDR3 contains 14 residues. Trimming removed 0 bases from V and 9 bases from J, with 14 bases in between. The CDR3 sequence: CASSQDGRGPQAFF. In nucleotides, the CDR3 is TGTGCCAGCAGCCAAGATGGACGGGGACCGCAAGCTTTCTTT.

The chain links TRBV20-1 to TRBJ2-2; D is unresolved. Germline V gene data show CDR1 as DFQATT and CDR2 as SNEGSKA (reference sequence). The CDR3 extends over 12 amino acids. Trimming stripped 2 bases from V and 2 bases from J, with 3 bases between. The CDR3 region has the DNA TGCAGTGCTAGACCCAACACCGGGGAGCTGTTTTTT. Its translation is CSARPNTGELFF.

The chain uses TRBV5-1 and TRBJ2-2, with 7 positions matching TRBD1. V shed 1 base and J 0 bases; nucleotides not matched to a gene: 3. The CDR3 has 16 residues. Germline V gene data show CDR1 as SGHRS and CDR2 as YFSETQ. The CDR3, as DNA: TGCGCCAGCAGCTTGCAGGGACAGACGAACACCGGGGAGCTGTTTTTT. Protein: CASSLQGQTNTGELFF.

The CDR3: CASSSVVRDEQYF. CDR3 nucleotides: TGTGCCAGCAGTTCCGTAGTGAGGGACGAGCAGTACTTC. This rearrangement joins TRBV6-2 or TRBV6-3 to TRBJ2-7; possible D gene TRBD2, 5 bases. The CDR3 spans 13 residues. Germline V gene lookup returns CDR1 MNHEY and CDR2 SVGEGT. The ends were cut back, 4 bases at V and 5 bases at J, with 12 bases in the middle.